The present T cell receptor (beta chain) was sequenced within a study of OX40 agonist ivuxolimab in advanced cancers. Measured with immunoSEQ multiplex PCR; TCRdb has only the in-frame clones, and not every one. Among 90,000 or so clones listed, around 87% were seen once. The CDR3 sequence is 15 residues long. Germline lookup yields CDR1 SGHVS and CDR2 FNYEAQ. V was pared by 6 bases and J by 0 bases, with 7 bases of the junction left unmatched. The input for sequencing was CD4+ or CD8+ T cells sorted from blood, taken in a trial of the OX40 agonist ivuxolimab. The genes are TRBV7-6 and TRBJ2-7; 8 bases are shared with TRBD1. This TCR was recovered from an adult with an advanced solid tumor such as melanoma, head and neck, liver or kidney cancer. CDR3 sequence reads: CASSHRTGNSYEQYF. The CDR3 nucleotides read TGTGCCAGCAGTCACCGGACAGGGAACTCCTACGAGCAGTACTTC.